The entry below gives a single TCR beta chain sequence along with its context. Its antigen has not been determined. Base qualities are not recorded, but no much larger clone differs from it by a single base. Using the deep immunoSEQ assay, TCR CDR3 regions were amplified from genomic DNA by multiplex PCR. Extracted genomic DNA from each cell subset was spread evenly across all wells of several immunoSEQ 96-well plates, with each plate serving as a replicate. For sorted subsets, about 200 ng genomic DNA, equal to 25,000 to 35,000 T cell genomes, was loaded into each replicate PCR. Purified libraries were measured with a Qubit 3.0 fluorometer, size-checked on a Bioanalyzer 2100, and measured again with the KAPA Library Quantification kit. Every immunoSEQ 96-well plate was sequenced on a dedicated single-read 150-cycle Illumina NextSeq 550 flow cell. On the authors' methods: Because the immunoSEQ output held only junctional sequences and lacked quality scores, the filtering could not match the filtering applied to full-length reads. Sequences were annotated with PyIR, a Python wrapper for IgBLAST v1.9, using IMGT germline references to assign V/J genes and CDR3. Reads were removed for weak V/J assignments (E-value above 1e-6), missing CDR3, stop codons, out-of-frame junctions, or ambiguous translated residues. A V3J clonotype was defined by an identical inferred V gene, J gene, and CDR3 amino acid sequence. Percentage overlap between repertoires was computed as shared unique clonotypes divided by the size of the smaller repertoire. RTK rarefaction, the Chao1 estimator, and Recon v2.1 estimates of unobserved clonotypes were used to assess repertoire richness. For all TCRbeta clonotypes obtained by the gDNA method from several donors, generation probabilities were computed with OLGA. This is the immuneACCESS table as TCRdb keeps it, with only in-frame sequences that have V and J called. A part of the clones is gone; compared with another copy, unresolved V genes explain less than half, and the rest is unexplained. V, J and clone size were drawn from that table, and D and trimming were deduced from the DNA. A total of about 2.3 million clones appear in this sample, approximately 90% of them only once. Roughly 0.34% of the sample is taken by the ten largest.

The sample comes from a study of shared clonotypes between healthy human individuals (dated by TCRdb to 2019 to 2021). With regard to the full study: A couple of women and a few men aged 18 to 49 years were included in the cohort. For each donor, CD4 naive and CD4 memory were each given three plates, CD8 naive was given two plates, and CD8 memory was given one plate. Blood TCR repertoires of 5 or 6 healthy adults were deeply sequenced to estimate repertoire size and the extent of clonotype sharing between individuals. Libraries were prepared and TCR repertoires were sequenced by different laboratories using diverse techniques, in order to increase sequencing depth and limit assay-specific biases. Each donor's leukapheresis produced roughly between about 0.85 and 10 billion PBMCs. On the study overall, not on this receptor specifically: Clonotypes shared by all four sorted-subset donors showed higher generation probabilities than non-shared clonotypes. Because the study included a small number of donors, the genetic and exposure-history diversity represented was limited. About 4.5% of naive CD4, 3.5% of naive CD8, roughly 2.4% of memory CD4, and 0.4% of memory CD8 clonotypes were shared across a few donors. Sampling was limited to blood, and TCR repertoires in tissue likely differ from TCR repertoires in blood. Even with the large sequencing depth, rarefaction of the sorted-subset datasets indicated that sequencing was incomplete. Pairwise subsampling indicated that sequencing depth was expected to affect the degree of clonotype sharing among donors. Estimated clonotype richness was generally larger for naive than for memory subsets.

Taken from the germline V gene (reference sequence), the CDR1 and CDR2 loops are SEHNR and FQNEAQ. The CDR3 covers 11 residues, taking in both the cysteine and the phenylalanine. CDR3 DNA is the only sequence kept; it has 33 bases, read in frame from the first base. Cut back by 5 bases and 11 bases, the V and J ends lie 12 bases apart. Donors were healthy HIV-negative adults with no recently reported acute infections or vaccinations. All donors were Caucasian adults living in Nashville, Tennessee, USA. Magnetic negative selection was used to enrich CD4+ T cells, after which naive cells were positively selected on CD45RA and the negative fraction became the memory subset. Blood was obtained by leukapheresis, after which PBMCs were separated by Ficoll-Histopaque density gradient centrifugation and cryopreserved in liquid nitrogen vapor phase. Analytical flow cytometry was used to check the purity and quantity of every magnetically sorted T cell population. Genomic DNA was isolated from each sorted fraction and quantified by UV absorbance on a Nanodrop 2000c.

The receptor chain draws on TRBV7-9 and TRBJ1-1; no D gene call is confident. Sequenced: naive CD4+ T cells from PBMCs. Read against the paper, the sample's cell subset or site label means: CD45RA+ positively selected. The sequence was collected from a man aged 18 to 29 in good health. Some clones in this sample may be carry-over from other donors' samples. The DNA sequence follows: TGTGCCAGCAGCCCCGTGGAGTCGGCTTTCTTT. This codes for CASSPVESAFF. Reference TRBV7-9 and TRBJ1-1 genes cover what lies past the CDR3, so the full variable domain is DTGVSQNPRHKITKRGQNVTFRCDPISEHNRLYWYRQTLGQGPEFLTYFQNEAQLEKSRLLSDRFSAERPKGSFSTLEIQRTEQGDSAMYLCASSPVESAFFGQGTRLTVV.